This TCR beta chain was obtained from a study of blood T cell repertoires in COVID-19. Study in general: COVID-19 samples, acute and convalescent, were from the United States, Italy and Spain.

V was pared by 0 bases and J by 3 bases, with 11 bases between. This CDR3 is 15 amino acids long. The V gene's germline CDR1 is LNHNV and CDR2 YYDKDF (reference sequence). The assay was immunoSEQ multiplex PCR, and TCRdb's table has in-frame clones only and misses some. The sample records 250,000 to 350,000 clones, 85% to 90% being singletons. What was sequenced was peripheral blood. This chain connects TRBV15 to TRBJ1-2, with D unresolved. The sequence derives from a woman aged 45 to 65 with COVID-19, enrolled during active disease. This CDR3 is CATSRDRRSDYGYTF. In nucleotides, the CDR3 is TGTGCCACCAGCAGAGATAGGCGGTCTGACTATGGCTACACCTTC.